The 31 T cell receptor beta chains reported below all come from one sample, sequenced in a study of T cells expressing NK-cell markers (TCRdb year 2020). The library was built by means of 5' RACE. The sequencer was an Illumina HiSeq 2000. TCRdb reprocessed the reads, reporting each CDR3 protein sequence once and no DNA. The table for this sample records some 500,000 distinct CDR3 sequences. Of the sample, under 1.5% falls within the top ten clones. Sequenced material: blood T cells: a sorted CD56 or NKG2C T cell subset, CD4+ or CD8+ T cells, or bulk PBMC T cells (not recorded which). These receptors originate from a woman in her 50s in good health. Donor details come from another sample of the same person, matched by shared clones.

The chain is built from TRBV25-1 and TRBJ1-2; TCRdb selects TRBD1, and the lack of DNA leaves this call unchecked. Germline V CDR1 and CDR2: MGHDK, SYGVNS. CDR3 size: 14 residues. CDR3 in amino acids: CASSVAGTGGSYTF.

This rearrangement joins TRBV15 to TRBJ2-6; TCRdb returns TRBD1, unconfirmable since there is no DNA. Per germline, CDR1 LNHNV and CDR2 YYDKDF (reference sequence). The CDR3 has 16 amino acids. The CDR3 sequence is CATSPRGSPGANVLTF.

CDR3 sequence reads: CSATPLAGGYNEQFF. The chain recombines TRBV20-1 with TRBJ2-1; the TCRdb D gene call, TRBD2, has no DNA to confirm it. This CDR3 is built from 15 residues. Germline V lookup: CDR1 DFQATT, CDR2 SNEGSKA (reference sequence).

The V gene is TRBV7-6, the J gene TRBJ2-3; without DNA, the TCRdb call of TRBD2 cannot be checked. Germline V gene data show CDR1 as SGHVS and CDR2 as FNYEAQ. This CDR3 has 15 residues. The CDR3 sequence: CASSLTAGVQDTQYF.

The chain joins TRBV4-1 to TRBJ2-3; without DNA, the TCRdb call of TRBD2 cannot be checked. The CDR3 runs to 17 residues. The germline CDR1 and CDR2 sequences are MGHRA and YSYEKL. CDR3 loop: CASSQGLAGTSTDTQYF.

The chain has TRBV4-1 and TRBJ1-1. CDR3 size: 15 residues. Germline V lookup: CDR1 MGHRA, CDR2 YSYEKL. Here the CDR3 reads CASSQEVIGNTEAFF.

The chain couples TRBV3-1 to TRBJ2-1; the D call of TRBD2 rests on TCRdb alone, since no DNA is present to check it. This CDR3 spans 11 amino acids. The V gene's germline CDR1 is LGHDT and CDR2 YNNKEL (reference sequence). CDR3 residues: CASSQDSSPFF.

V is TRBV10-2 and J is TRBJ2-6; TCRdb outputs TRBD2, but without DNA this stays unchecked. Looked up from germline, CDR1 is WSHSY and CDR2 is SAAADI. The CDR3 consists of 16 residues. The CDR3 sequence is CASSEMRGPGANVLTF.

The chain recombines TRBV3-1 with TRBJ2-7; TCRdb names TRBD2, which stays unverified in the absence of DNA. CDR1 and CDR2 (germline): LGHDT, YNNKEL (reference sequence). There are 15 residues in the CDR3. CDR3 amino acids: CASSSPGLDTYEQYF.

The chain employs TRBV5-1 and TRBJ2-4. The CDR3 is 16 amino acids. Germline CDR1 and CDR2: SGHRS and YFSETQ. The CDR3 protein is CASRRSTSFLENIQYF. The full variable domain, completed using reference TRBV5-1 and TRBJ2-4, is KAGVTQTPRYLIKTRGQQVTLSCSPISGHRSVSWYQQTPGQGLQFLFEYFSETQRNKGNFPGRFSGRQFSNSRSEMNVSTLELGDSALYLCASRRSTSFLENIQYFGAGTRLSVL.

V usage is TRBV28 and J usage is TRBJ2-1; TCRdb's assignment of TRBD1 cannot be checked, as there is no DNA. The CDR3 is made up of 16 amino acids. Germline lookup yields CDR1 MDHEN and CDR2 SYDVKM. This chain's CDR3 is CASSFSRDRTYNEQFF.

This sequence joins TRBV20-1 and TRBJ2-3; without DNA, the TCRdb call of TRBD2 cannot be checked. CDR1 is DFQATT, CDR2 SNEGSKA, per germline (reference sequence). This CDR3 is 17 amino acids long. CDR3 region: CSAKGLAGGTSTDTQYF.

J is TRBJ2-1 and V is TRBV6-2 or TRBV6-3; there is no DNA to check the TCRdb D call of TRBD2. CDR1 is MNHEY, CDR2 SVGEGT, per germline. The length of the CDR3 is 17 residues. The chain's CDR3 is CASSYDRAGRSYNEQFF.

The chain uses TRBV6-4 and TRBJ1-2. The CDR3 extends over 13 amino acids. The germline gives CDR1 MRHNA, CDR2 SNTAGT. CDR3 sequence: CASSEGADYGYTF.

The CDR3 protein is CASSQDRGRIETQYF. The chain carries TRBV4-2 and TRBJ2-5; TCRdb reports TRBD1, a call that lacks DNA to check it against. The CDR3 totals 15 residues. The germline gives CDR1 LGHNA, CDR2 YNFKEQ.

The chain employs TRBV10-3 and TRBJ2-3; the TRBD1 assignment by TCRdb is unverifiable without DNA. The length of the CDR3 is 13 residues. CDR1 and CDR2 (germline): ENHRY, SYGVKD. The CDR3 reads CAIATGATDTQYF.

V usage is TRBV14 and J usage is TRBJ2-1; lacking DNA, the TRBD1 call made by TCRdb goes unchecked. The CDR3 is 15 residues long. The germline V gene encodes CDR1 SGHDN and CDR2 FVKESK. The CDR3 reads CASSDSGEGYNEQFF. Filled out from reference TRBV14 and TRBJ2-1, the complete variable domain reads EAGVTQFPSHSVIEKGQTVTLRCDPISGHDNLYWYRRVMGKEIKFLLHFVKESKQDESGMPNNRFLAERTGGTYSTLKVQPAELEDSGVYFCASSDSGEGYNEQFFGPGTRLTVL.

The chain has TRBV27 and TRBJ2-7; TCRdb's D gene call, TRBD1, goes unchecked for lack of DNA. This CDR3 comprises 12 residues. The V gene's germline CDR1 is MNHEY and CDR2 SMNVEV (reference sequence). The CDR3 spells CASRRGPFEQYF.

The genes are TRBV14 and TRBJ1-2. The CDR3 has 15 residues. Germline lookup yields CDR1 SGHDN and CDR2 FVKESK. CDR3 protein: CASSQDSGLGYGYTF. The full variable domain, its missing parts supplied by reference TRBV14 and TRBJ1-2, is EAGVTQFPSHSVIEKGQTVTLRCDPISGHDNLYWYRRVMGKEIKFLLHFVKESKQDESGMPNNRFLAERTGGTYSTLKVQPAELEDSGVYFCASSQDSGLGYGYTFGSGTRLTVV.

The chain is built from TRBV4-1 and TRBJ2-7. The CDR3 consists of 15 residues. From germline, CDR1 is MGHRA and CDR2 YSYEKL. The CDR3 is CASSQAILGSYEQYF.

The genes are TRBV20-1 and TRBJ2-2. Germline CDR1 is DFQATT and CDR2 is SNEGSKA (reference sequence). The CDR3 spans 14 residues. The CDR3 is CSASPHKYTGELFF.

J is TRBJ1-1 and V is TRBV18; lacking DNA, the TRBD1 call made by TCRdb goes unchecked. Germline CDR1 KGHSH, CDR2 LQKENI. This CDR3 comprises 14 residues. This CDR3 is CASSSYGGNTEAFF.

The CDR3 here is CASSRGTGGDDQPQHF. The V call is TRBV11-3, the J call TRBJ1-5; TCRdb returns TRBD1, unconfirmable since there is no DNA. Germline-derived CDR1 and CDR2 are SGHNT and YENEEA. This CDR3 comprises 16 residues.

CDR3 region: CSARTGLQVASTDTQYF. The chain carries TRBV20-1 and TRBJ2-3; TCRdb's D call of TRBD1 is untestable without DNA. Germline CDR1 and CDR2: DFQATT and SNEGSKA (reference sequence). CDR3 size: 17 residues.

The V gene is TRBV7-9, the J gene TRBJ2-1. The CDR3 has 15 residues. Germline V gene data show CDR1 as SEHNR and CDR2 as FQNEAQ (reference sequence). CDR3 loop: CASSPAGVIYNEQFF.

This chain connects TRBV24-1 to TRBJ2-5. This CDR3 is 14 amino acids long. CDR1 KGHDR and CDR2 SFDVKD come from the germline V gene. The CDR3 sequence: CATSDFWFQETQYF.

V and J are TRBV5-1 and TRBJ2-3; TCRdb returns TRBD2, unconfirmable since there is no DNA. CDR3 length: 16 amino acids. Germline assignment: CDR1 SGHRS and CDR2 YFSETQ. The CDR3 loop reads CASSRERDLSTDTQYF.

The chain joins TRBV5-1 to TRBJ2-6; there is no DNA to check the TCRdb D call of TRBD2. The CDR3 extends over 18 amino acids. From germline, CDR1 is SGHRS and CDR2 YFSETQ. The CDR3 sequence: CASSLSGTSLSGANVLTF.

The chain combines TRBV24-1 with TRBJ2-1. Germline V gene data show CDR1 as KGHDR and CDR2 as SFDVKD. The CDR3 totals 13 residues. The CDR3 reads CATSDPDRNEQFF.

The V call is TRBV30, the J call TRBJ1-6. CDR1 GTSNPN and CDR2 SVGIG come from the germline V gene (reference sequence). The length of the CDR3 is 12 residues. This CDR3 is CAWSAQGSAFHF.

The V call is TRBV3-1, the J call TRBJ1-2; the D call of TRBD1 rests on TCRdb alone, since no DNA is present to check it. This CDR3 has 15 residues. Per the germline V gene, CDR1 is LGHDT and CDR2 is YNNKEL (reference sequence). The CDR3 protein is CASSQDRGLSYGYTF.